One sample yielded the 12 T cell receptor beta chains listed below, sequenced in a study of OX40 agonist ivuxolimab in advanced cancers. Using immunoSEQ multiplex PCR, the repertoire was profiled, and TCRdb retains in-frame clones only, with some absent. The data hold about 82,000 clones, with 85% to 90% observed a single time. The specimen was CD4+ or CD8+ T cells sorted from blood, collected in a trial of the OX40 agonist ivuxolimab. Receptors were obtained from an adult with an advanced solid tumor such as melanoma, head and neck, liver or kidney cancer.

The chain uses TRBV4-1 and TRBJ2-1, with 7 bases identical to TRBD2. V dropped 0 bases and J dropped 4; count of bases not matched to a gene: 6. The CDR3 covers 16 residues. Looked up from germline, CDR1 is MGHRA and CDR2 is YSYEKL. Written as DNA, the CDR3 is TGCGCCAGCAGCCAAGAGGCTAGCGGACGATACAATGAGCAGTTCTTC. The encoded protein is CASSQEASGRYNEQFF.

CDR3 amino acids: CASGGKGKGYEQYF. As DNA, the CDR3 is TGTGCCAGCGGGGGGAAGGGCAAGGGCTACGAGCAGTACTTC. This rearrangement joins TRBV6-1 to TRBJ2-7, with TRBD2 as a possible D gene (6 bases). The V and J ends lost 8 bases and 3 bases respectively, with 17 bases between them. Germline assignment: CDR1 MNHNS and CDR2 SASEGT. The CDR3 sequence is 14 residues long.

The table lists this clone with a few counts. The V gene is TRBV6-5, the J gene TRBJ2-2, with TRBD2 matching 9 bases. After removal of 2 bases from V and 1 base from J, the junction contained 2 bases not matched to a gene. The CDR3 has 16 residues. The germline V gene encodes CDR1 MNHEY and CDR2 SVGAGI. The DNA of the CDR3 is TGTGCCAGCAGTTACATTAGCGGGGGGAACACCGGGGAGCTGTTTTTT. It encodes CASSYISGGNTGELFF.

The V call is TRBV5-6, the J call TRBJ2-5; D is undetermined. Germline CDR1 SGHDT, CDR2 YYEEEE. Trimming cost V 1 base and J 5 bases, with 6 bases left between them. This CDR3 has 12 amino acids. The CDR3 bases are TGTGCCAGCAGCTTGATGGGGGAGACCCAGTACTTC. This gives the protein CASSLMGETQYF.

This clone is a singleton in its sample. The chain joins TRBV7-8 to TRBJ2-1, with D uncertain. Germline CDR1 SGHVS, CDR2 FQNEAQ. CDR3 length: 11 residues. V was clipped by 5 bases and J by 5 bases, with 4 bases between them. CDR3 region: CASSPHNEQFF. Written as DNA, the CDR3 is TGTGCCAGCAGCCCACACAATGAGCAGTTCTTC.

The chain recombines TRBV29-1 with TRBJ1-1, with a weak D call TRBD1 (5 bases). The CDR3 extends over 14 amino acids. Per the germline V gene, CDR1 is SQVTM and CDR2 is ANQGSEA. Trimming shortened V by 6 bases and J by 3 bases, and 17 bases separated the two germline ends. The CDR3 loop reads CSVKQGIGDTEAFF. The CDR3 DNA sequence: TGCAGCGTCAAGCAGGGAATCGGGGACACTGAAGCTTTCTTT.

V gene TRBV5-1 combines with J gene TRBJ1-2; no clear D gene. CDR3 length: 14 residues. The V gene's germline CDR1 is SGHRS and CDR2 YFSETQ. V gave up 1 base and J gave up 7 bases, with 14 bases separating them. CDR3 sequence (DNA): TGCGCCAGCAGCTTGTCTCCGGGTGAGCTTGGCTACACCTTC. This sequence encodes CASSLSPGELGYTF. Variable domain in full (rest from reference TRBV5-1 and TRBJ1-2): KAGVTQTPRYLIKTRGQQVTLSCSPISGHRSVSWYQQTPGQGLQFLFEYFSETQRNKGNFPGRFSGRQFSNSRSEMNVSTLELGDSALYLCASSLSPGELGYTFGSGTRLTVV.

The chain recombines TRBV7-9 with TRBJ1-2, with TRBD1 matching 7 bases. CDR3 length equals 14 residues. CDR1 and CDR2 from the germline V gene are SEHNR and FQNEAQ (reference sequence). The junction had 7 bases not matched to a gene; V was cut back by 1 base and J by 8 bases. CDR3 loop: CASSLDLTGVGYTF. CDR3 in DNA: TGTGCCAGCAGCTTAGATCTAACAGGGGTCGGCTACACCTTC.

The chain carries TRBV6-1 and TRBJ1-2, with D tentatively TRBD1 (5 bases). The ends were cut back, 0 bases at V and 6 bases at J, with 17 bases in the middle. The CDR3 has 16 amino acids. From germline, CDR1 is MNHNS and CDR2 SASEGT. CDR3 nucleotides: TGTGCCAGCAGTGAAGCTAGCCTTAGGGGCAGTGATGGCTACACCTTC. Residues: CASSEASLRGSDGYTF.

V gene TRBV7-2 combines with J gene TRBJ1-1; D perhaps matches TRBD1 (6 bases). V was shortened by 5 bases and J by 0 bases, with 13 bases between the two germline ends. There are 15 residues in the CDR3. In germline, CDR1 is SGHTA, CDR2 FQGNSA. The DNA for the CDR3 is TGTGCCAGCAGCCCCCGGGGGCTCATGAACACTGAAGCTTTCTTT. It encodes CASSPRGLMNTEAFF.

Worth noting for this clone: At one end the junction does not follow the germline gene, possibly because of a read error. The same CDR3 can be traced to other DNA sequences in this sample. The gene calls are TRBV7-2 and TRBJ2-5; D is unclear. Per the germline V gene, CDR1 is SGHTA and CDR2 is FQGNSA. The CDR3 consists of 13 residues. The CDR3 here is CASSLSRQETQYF. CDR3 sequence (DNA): TGCGCCAGCAGCTTGTCTAGACAAGAGACCCAGTACTTC.

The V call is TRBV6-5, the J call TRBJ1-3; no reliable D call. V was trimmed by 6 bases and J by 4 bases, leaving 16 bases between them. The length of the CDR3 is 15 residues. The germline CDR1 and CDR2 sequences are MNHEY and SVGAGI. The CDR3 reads CASSLSGVLGNTIYF. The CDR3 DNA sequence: TGTGCCAGCAGCCTCTCCGGGGTATTAGGAAACACCATATATTTT.